Below, 27 T cell receptor beta chains from the same sample are listed, as sequenced in a study of T cell changes during pregnancy in multiple sclerosis. Sequencing used immunoSEQ multiplex PCR; TCRdb keeps in-frame clones, though not all of them. Of about 47,000 clones listed, 93% were seen once; the top ten hold about 1.9%. The sequenced sample was peripheral blood, obtained in the second trimester of pregnancy. These receptors were collected from a female donor with multiple sclerosis, enrolled in a pregnancy study.

The chain recombines TRBV29-1 with TRBJ2-1; 7 bases are a match to TRBD1. Germline loops: CDR1 SQVTM, CDR2 ANQGSEA. CDR3 length: 15 residues. V lost 0 bases and J lost 0; bases outside the gene matches: 2. The CDR3 loop reads CSVEDSGGSYNEQFF. The CDR3 DNA is TGCAGCGTTGAAGACTCAGGGGGCTCCTACAATGAGCAGTTCTTC.

The chain recombines TRBV19 with TRBJ2-2, with TRBD1 identical over 10 bases. This CDR3 region has 15 residues. Germline V lookup: CDR1 LNHDA, CDR2 SQIVND (reference sequence). V lost 7 bases to trimming and J lost 6 bases; unmatched junction nucleotides: 8. The DNA of the CDR3 is TGTGCCAGTAACTGGGGACAGGGGTTCCCCGGGGAGCTGTTTTTT. Protein sequence: CASNWGQGFPGELFF.

The genes are TRBV19 and TRBJ2-1; 15 bases fit TRBD2. Germline CDR1 is LNHDA and CDR2 is SQIVND (reference sequence). There are 16 residues in the CDR3. V gave up 5 bases and J gave up 7 bases; unmatched junction bases: 6. The CDR3 coding sequence is TGTGCCAGTAGTTCGGGGACTAGCGGGAGGCGGAATGAGCAGTTCTTC. It codes for CASSSGTSGRRNEQFF.

The chain is built from TRBV15 and TRBJ2-3; TRBD1 is a possible D gene (5 bases). The V end was cut by 0 bases, the J end by 0 bases, with 19 bases between. This CDR3 has 19 residues. Germline lookup yields CDR1 LNHNV and CDR2 YYDKDF (reference sequence). CDR3 in amino acids: CATSRDKVGLWKSTDTQYF. The CDR3 region has the DNA TGTGCCACCAGCAGAGATAAGGTGGGGCTATGGAAAAGCACAGATACGCAGTATTTT.

The genes are TRBV7-2 and TRBJ2-1, with a possible D match to TRBD1 (6 bases). The CDR3 is made up of 14 amino acids. Germline-derived CDR1 and CDR2 are SGHTA and FQGNSA. The V gene lost 1 base and the J gene lost 9 bases, with 13 bases spanning the gap. CDR3 sequence (DNA): TGTGCCAGCAGCTTAGAGGGCCCCAGGGGTGAGCAGTTCTTC. Its translation is CASSLEGPRGEQFF. The whole variable domain, filled in from reference TRBV7-2 and TRBJ2-1, reads GAGVSQSPSNKVTEKGKDVELRCDPISGHTALYWYRQSLGQGLEFLIYFQGNSAPDKSGLPSDRFSAERTGGSVSTLTIQRTQQEDSAVYLCASSLEGPRGEQFFGPGTRLTVL.

The chain joins TRBV28 to TRBJ2-7; possibly TRBD1 for D (5 bases). Germline lookup yields CDR1 MDHEN and CDR2 SYDVKM. V lost 7 bases, J lost 1 base, and 14 bases lay in between. This CDR3 has 14 amino acids. CDR3 in amino acids: CASMFMDKSYEQYF. Written as DNA, the CDR3 is TGTGCCAGCATGTTCATGGACAAATCCTACGAGCAGTACTTC. The entire variable domain, with the rest obtained from reference TRBV28 and TRBJ2-7, is as follows: DVKVTQSSRYLVKRTGEKVFLECVQDMDHENMFWYRQDPGLGLRLIYFSYDVKMKEKGDIPEGYSVSREKKERFSLILESASTNQTSMYLCASMFMDKSYEQYFGPGTRLTVT.

The rearrangement uses TRBV5-4 and TRBJ2-5; TRBD1 agrees at 8 bases. J lost 5 bases, V lost 4 bases, and 10 bases had no gene match. The CDR3 is 15 amino acids. Germline CDR1 reads SGHNT; CDR2 reads YYREEE (reference sequence). The CDR3 loop reads CASSPGQGPGETQYF. CDR3 DNA sequence: TGTGCCAGCAGCCCAGGACAGGGTCCTGGTGAGACCCAGTACTTC. Looking up the rest from reference TRBV5-4 and TRBJ2-5 gives the full variable domain: ETGVTQSPTHLIKTRGQQVTLRCSSQSGHNTVSWYQQALGQGPQFIFQYYREEENGRGNFPPRFSGLQFPNYSSELNVNALELDDSALYLCASSPGQGPGETQYFGPGTRLLVL.

This clone has a single count. The rearrangement joins TRBV2 to TRBJ2-1, with TRBD1 matching 7 bases. Looked up from germline, CDR1 is SNHLY and CDR2 is FYNNEI. This CDR3 has 13 residues. The J segment lost 3 bases and the V segment lost 11 bases, leaving 7 bases of the junction unmatched. The CDR3 DNA sequence: TGTGCCGTTCGACAGGGCATCTACAATGAGCAGTTCTTC. It encodes CAVRQGIYNEQFF.

The chain combines TRBV5-1 with TRBJ2-5; TRBD2 agrees at 11 bases. Matching the DNA end better, TRBJ2-7 makes the J call doubtful. This CDR3 spans 15 amino acids. Germline loops: CDR1 SGHRS, CDR2 YFSETQ. In DNA form, the CDR3 reads TGCGCCAGCAGCCCCGGGACTAGCGGAACCTACGAGCAGTACTTC. Amino acid sequence: CASSPGTSGTYEQYF.

This chain links TRBV15 with TRBJ2-1; the D gene is possibly TRBD2 (6 bases). The germline gives CDR1 LNHNV, CDR2 YYDKDF (reference sequence). This CDR3 has 15 residues. V was pared by 0 bases and J by 7 bases, with 13 bases between. CDR3 in DNA: TGTGCCACCAGCAGAGATCCGGGAGTGGGTAATGAGCAGTTCTTC. Its protein product is CATSRDPGVGNEQFF.

CDR3 amino acids: CASSFRGGGHEQYF. The CDR3 nucleotides read TGTGCCAGCAGCTTCCGGGGGGGAGGGCACGAGCAGTACTTC. The J gene is TRBJ2-7, the V gene TRBV5-4, with 8 positions matching TRBD2. Germline CDR1 is SGHNT and CDR2 is YYREEE (reference sequence). With 2 bases clipped from V and 5 bases from J, the junction kept 6 bases outside the gene matches. The CDR3 has 14 residues.

This chain uses TRBV30 with TRBJ1-2; a weak D match, TRBD1 (5 bases). The CDR3 totals 12 residues. The germline V gene encodes CDR1 GTSNPN and CDR2 SVGIG (reference sequence). V was pared by 5 bases and J by 1 base, with 8 bases between. The CDR3 coding sequence is TGTGCCTGGTGGGGCGGTAACTATGGCTACACCTTC. Amino acids: CAWWGGNYGYTF.

The chain has TRBV19 and TRBJ2-7; 16 bases align to TRBD2. Germline CDR1 is LNHDA and CDR2 is SQIVND (reference sequence). Trimming cost V 4 bases and J 4 bases; bases outside gene matches: 10. The CDR3 sequence is 18 residues long. As DNA, the CDR3 is TGTGCCAGTAGTAACGCCGGGACTAGCGGGAGGGCCTGGTACGAGCAGTACTTC. Its translation is CASSNAGTSGRAWYEQYF.

The genes are TRBV18 and TRBJ2-3; 8 bases agree with TRBD2. The J segment lost 2 bases and the V segment lost 3 bases, leaving 19 bases of the junction unmatched. CDR1 KGHSH and CDR2 LQKENI come from the germline V gene. The CDR3 consists of 20 residues. The CDR3 nucleotides read TGTGCCAGCTCACCTTTTACTATAGTCGGTCGGACTAGCAACACAGATACGCAGTATTTT. Encoded protein: CASSPFTIVGRTSNTDTQYF.

The chain uses TRBV7-2 and TRBJ2-1; 7 nucleotides align to TRBD2. The ends lost 0 bases at V and 2 bases at J; junction bases unmatched: 1. CDR3 length: 15 amino acids. Germline CDR1 and CDR2: SGHTA and FQGNSA. In nucleotides, the CDR3 is TGTGCCAGCAGCTTAGCGGGAGGGCCCTACAATGAGCAGTTCTTC. It yields the protein CASSLAGGPYNEQFF.

The chain couples TRBV19 to TRBJ2-7; 7 bases line up with TRBD2. Germline CDR1 and CDR2: LNHDA and SQIVND (reference sequence). V was clipped by 5 bases and J by 1 base; unmatched bases: 11. CDR3 length: 16 residues. CDR3 amino acids: CASSGLLAATSYEQYF. The CDR3 bases are TGTGCCAGTAGTGGTCTCCTAGCGGCGACTTCCTACGAGCAGTACTTC.

This rearrangement joins TRBV7-9 to TRBJ1-5; TRBD1 might be the D (5 bases). Germline CDR1 and CDR2: SEHNR and FQNEAQ (reference sequence). V was pared by 5 bases and J by 5 bases, with 10 bases between. CDR3 size: 13 residues. The CDR3 protein is CASSPTADQPQHF. CDR3 bases: TGTGCCAGCAGCCCGACAGCCGATCAGCCCCAGCATTTT.

The V and J genes are TRBV28 and TRBJ2-7; D unclear. In germline, CDR1 is MDHEN, CDR2 SYDVKM. Trimming stripped 6 bases from V and 0 bases from J, with 12 bases between. The CDR3 runs to 14 residues. The CDR3 reads CASSSSRSSYEQYF. As DNA, the CDR3 is TGTGCCAGCAGCAGTTCGCGGAGCTCCTACGAGCAGTACTTC.

To note about this clone: One end of the junction fails to match germline, which may point to a read error. This chain uses TRBV7-7 with TRBJ2-7; D is possibly TRBD2 (5 bases). The CDR3 spans 14 residues. Germline lookup yields CDR1 SSHAT and CDR2 FNYEAQ (reference sequence). CDR3 nucleotides: TGTGCTAGCAGCTTAGACCTAGGGAGTTACGAGCAGTACTTC. Translating it yields CASSLDLGSYEQYF.

The V call is TRBV19, the J call TRBJ2-6, with D maybe TRBD2 (7 bases). This CDR3 spans 17 amino acids. In germline, CDR1 is LNHDA, CDR2 SQIVND (reference sequence). Trimming removed 5 bases at V and 0 bases at J, with 14 bases between. CDR3 coding DNA: TGTGCCAGTAGTGAGGGGGGGAGGCTCTCTGGGGCCAACGTCCTGACTTTC. It translates to CASSEGGRLSGANVLTF.

The chain joins TRBV19 to TRBJ2-1; 7 positions agree with TRBD2. With V trimmed by 6 bases and J by 4 bases, 6 bases remained unmatched. Per the germline V gene, CDR1 is LNHDA and CDR2 is SQIVND (reference sequence). The CDR3 has 14 residues. The CDR3 loop is CASSLLAAYNEQFF. The CDR3, as DNA: TGTGCCAGTAGCCTGCTAGCGGCGTACAATGAGCAGTTCTTC.

The genes are TRBV21-1 and TRBJ2-3; TRBD2 reflects the table's D call only, with no check against the DNA. TRBV21-1 is recorded as a pseudogene. CDR3 length equals 13 residues. CDR3 residues: CARTSGSTDTQYF. The CDR3 DNA is TGTGCCAGGACTAGCGGGAGCACAGATACGCAGTATTTT.

This chain joins TRBV4-3 and TRBJ2-1; 11 bases are shared with TRBD2. The CDR3 is made up of 14 amino acids. V was clipped by 4 bases and J by 5 bases; unmatched bases: 1. Per germline, CDR1 LGHNA and CDR2 YSLEER. Written as DNA, the CDR3 is TGCGCCAGCAGCCCGGGACTAGCGGACAATGAGCAGTTCTTC. This sequence encodes CASSPGLADNEQFF.

The chain recombines TRBV4-3 with TRBJ2-1; 8 positions match TRBD2. CDR3 length: 16 amino acids. V was pared by 3 bases and J by 1 base, with 5 bases of the junction left unmatched. CDR1 and CDR2 (germline): LGHNA, YSLEER. The CDR3 DNA follows: TGCGCCAGCAGCCACAACTTAGCGGGGTCCTACAATGAGCAGTTCTTC. It encodes CASSHNLAGSYNEQFF.

This sequence joins TRBV11-1 and TRBJ2-7, with 8 bases matching TRBD1. The germline V gene has CDR1 SGHAT and CDR2 FQDESV (reference sequence). The ends lost 6 bases at V and 3 bases at J; junction bases unmatched: 10. CDR3 length: 15 residues. The CDR3 region is CASSQGATYFYEQYF. The CDR3 DNA is TGTGCCAGCAGTCAGGGGGCCACGTACTTCTACGAGCAGTACTTC.

DNA of the CDR3: TGTGCCAGCAGTGAAGTAGCGGGAGTAGGAACCGGGGAGCTGTTTTTT. Protein product: CASSEVAGVGTGELFF. The V gene is TRBV6-1, the J gene TRBJ2-2, with TRBD2 identical over 9 bases. CDR3 length: 16 residues. Germline loops: CDR1 MNHNS, CDR2 SASEGT. Unmatched junction bases numbered 5, after V lost 1 base and J lost 5 bases.

The gene calls are TRBV18 and TRBJ1-3; D might be TRBD1 (5 bases). Trimming cost V 1 base and J 2 bases, with 15 bases left between them. Germline CDR1 is KGHSH and CDR2 is LQKENI. This CDR3 is built from 17 residues. CDR3 bases: TGTGCCAGCTCACCACTCCCAATCTCGACAGCTGGAAACACCATATATTTT. Translating gives CASSPLPISTAGNTIYF.